This T cell receptor (beta chain) was identified during a study of T cell changes during pregnancy in multiple sclerosis. Trimming shortened V by 4 bases and J by 3 bases, and 12 bases separated the two germline ends. This CDR3 spans 15 amino acids. Germline V gene lookup returns CDR1 SGHVS and CDR2 FNYEAQ. Method: immunoSEQ multiplex PCR; TCRdb's copy keeps in-frame clones and lacks some. Among 60,000 or so clones listed, roughly 90% were seen once. The source was peripheral blood, collected before pregnancy. The chain joins TRBV7-6 to TRBJ1-4; perhaps TRBD1 as D (5 bases). This sequence originates from a female donor with multiple sclerosis, enrolled in a pregnancy study. The CDR3 loop is CASSSDKLSNEKLFF. CDR3 coding DNA: TGTGCCAGCAGCTCGGACAAACTATCTAATGAAAAACTGTTTTTT. The whole variable domain, remainder taken from reference TRBV7-6 and TRBJ1-4, is GAGVSQSPRYKVTKRGQDVALRCDPISGHVSLYWYRQALGQGPEFLTYFNYEAQQDKSGLPNDRFSAERPEGSISTLTIQRTEQRDSAMYRCASSSDKLSNEKLFFGSGTQLSVL.